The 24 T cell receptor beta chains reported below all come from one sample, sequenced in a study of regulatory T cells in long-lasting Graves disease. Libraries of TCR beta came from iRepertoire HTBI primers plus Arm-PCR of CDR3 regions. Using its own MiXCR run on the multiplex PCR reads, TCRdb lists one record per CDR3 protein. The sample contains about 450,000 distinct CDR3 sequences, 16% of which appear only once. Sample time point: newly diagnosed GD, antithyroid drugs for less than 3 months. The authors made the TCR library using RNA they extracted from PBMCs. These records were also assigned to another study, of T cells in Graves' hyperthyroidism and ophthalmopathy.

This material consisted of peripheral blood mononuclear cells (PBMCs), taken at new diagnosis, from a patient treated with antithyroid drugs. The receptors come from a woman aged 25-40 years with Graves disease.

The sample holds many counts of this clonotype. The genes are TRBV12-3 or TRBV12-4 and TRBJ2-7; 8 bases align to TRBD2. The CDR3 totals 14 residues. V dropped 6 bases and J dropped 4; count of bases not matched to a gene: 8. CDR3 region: CASRAGGGPYEQYF. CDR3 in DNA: TGTGCCAGCAGGGCGGGGGGAGGGCCTTACGAGCAGTACTTC.

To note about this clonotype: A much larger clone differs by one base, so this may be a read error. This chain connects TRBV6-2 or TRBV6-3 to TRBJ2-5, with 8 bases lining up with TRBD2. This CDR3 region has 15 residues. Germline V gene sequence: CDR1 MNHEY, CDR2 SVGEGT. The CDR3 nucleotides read TGTACCAGCAGTTACGGAGGCGGGGGGCCGAAGACCCAGTACTTC. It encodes CTSSYGGGGPKTQYF.

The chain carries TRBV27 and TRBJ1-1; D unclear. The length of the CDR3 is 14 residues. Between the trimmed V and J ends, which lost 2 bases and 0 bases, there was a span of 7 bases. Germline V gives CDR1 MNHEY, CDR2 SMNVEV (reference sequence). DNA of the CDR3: TGTGCCAGCAGTTTAGGAACCATGAACACTGAAGCTTTCTTT. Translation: CASSLGTMNTEAFF.

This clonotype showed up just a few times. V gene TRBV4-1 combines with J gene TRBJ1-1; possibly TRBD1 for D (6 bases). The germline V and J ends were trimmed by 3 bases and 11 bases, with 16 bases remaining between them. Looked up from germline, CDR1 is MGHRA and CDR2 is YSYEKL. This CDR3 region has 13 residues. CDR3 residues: CASSHPLGAGAFF. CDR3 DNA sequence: TGCGCCAGCAGCCATCCACTGGGGGCCGGTGCTTTCTTT.

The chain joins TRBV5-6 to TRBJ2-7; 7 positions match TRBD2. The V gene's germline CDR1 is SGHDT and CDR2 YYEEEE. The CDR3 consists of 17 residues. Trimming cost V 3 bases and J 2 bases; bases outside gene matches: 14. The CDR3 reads CASSSRIRTRDPYEQYF. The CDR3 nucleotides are TGTGCCAGCAGCTCCCGCATCAGGACTAGGGATCCCTACGAGCAGTACTTC.

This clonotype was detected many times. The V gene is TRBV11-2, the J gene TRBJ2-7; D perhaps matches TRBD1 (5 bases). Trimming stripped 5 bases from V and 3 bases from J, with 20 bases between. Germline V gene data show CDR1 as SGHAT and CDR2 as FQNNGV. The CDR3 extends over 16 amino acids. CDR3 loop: CASSTVTGPAGYEQYF. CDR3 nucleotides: TGTGCCAGCAGCACTGTCACAGGTCCGGCTGGCTACGAGCAGTACTTC. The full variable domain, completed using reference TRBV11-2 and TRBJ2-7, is EAGVAQSPRYKIIEKRQSVAFWCNPISGHATLYWYQQILGQGPKLLIQFQNNGVVDDSQLPKDRFSAERLKGVDSTLKIQPAKLEDSAVYLCASSTVTGPAGYEQYFGPGTRLTVT.

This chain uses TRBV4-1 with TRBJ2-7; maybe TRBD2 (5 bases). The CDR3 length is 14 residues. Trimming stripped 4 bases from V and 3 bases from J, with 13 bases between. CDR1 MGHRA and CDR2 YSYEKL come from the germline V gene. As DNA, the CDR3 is TGCGCCAGCAGCCTGATACTAGTTGGCTACGAGCAGTACTTC. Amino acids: CASSLILVGYEQYF.

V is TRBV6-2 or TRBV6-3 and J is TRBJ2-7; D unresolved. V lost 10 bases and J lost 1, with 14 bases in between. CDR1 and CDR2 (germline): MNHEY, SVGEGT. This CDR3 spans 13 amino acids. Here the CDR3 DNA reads TGTGCCACCCTCTTAATGGCGTCCTACGAGCAGTACTTC. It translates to CATLLMASYEQYF.

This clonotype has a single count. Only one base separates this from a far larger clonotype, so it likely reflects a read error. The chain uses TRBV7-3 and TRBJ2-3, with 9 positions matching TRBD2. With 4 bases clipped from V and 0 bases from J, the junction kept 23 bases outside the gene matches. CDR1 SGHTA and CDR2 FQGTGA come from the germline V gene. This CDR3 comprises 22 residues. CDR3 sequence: CASSYLRISPAGGTTSTDTQYF. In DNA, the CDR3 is TGTGCCAGCAGCTACCTCAGGATTTCGCCAGCGGGAGGAACTACTAGCACAGATACGCAGTATTTT.

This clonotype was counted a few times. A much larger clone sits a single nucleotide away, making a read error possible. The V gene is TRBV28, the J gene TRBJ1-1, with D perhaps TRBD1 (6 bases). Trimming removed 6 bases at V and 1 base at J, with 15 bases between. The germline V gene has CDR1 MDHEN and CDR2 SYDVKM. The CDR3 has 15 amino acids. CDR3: CASREGGHGNTEAFF. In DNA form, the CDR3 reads TGTGCCAGCAGAGAGGGGGGACATGGGAACACTGAAGCTTTCTTT.

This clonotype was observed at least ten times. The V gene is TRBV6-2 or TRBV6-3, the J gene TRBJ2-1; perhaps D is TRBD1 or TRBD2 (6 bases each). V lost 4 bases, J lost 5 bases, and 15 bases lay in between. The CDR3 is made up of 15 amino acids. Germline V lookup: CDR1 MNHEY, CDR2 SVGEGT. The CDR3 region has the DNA TGTGCCAGCAGTTTGATGGGGGGCTGGCACAATGAGCAGTTCTTC. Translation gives CASSLMGGWHNEQFF.

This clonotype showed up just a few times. This CDR3 is CASSSGTANYSPLHF. CDR3 nucleotides: TGCGCCAGCAGCTCCGGTACAGCGAACTATTCACCCCTCCACTTT. The chain has TRBV5-1 and TRBJ1-6; no definite D call. Trimming left V 3 bases short and J 8 bases short, with 15 bases between. The CDR3 loop spans 15 amino acids. Germline lookup yields CDR1 SGHRS and CDR2 YFSETQ.

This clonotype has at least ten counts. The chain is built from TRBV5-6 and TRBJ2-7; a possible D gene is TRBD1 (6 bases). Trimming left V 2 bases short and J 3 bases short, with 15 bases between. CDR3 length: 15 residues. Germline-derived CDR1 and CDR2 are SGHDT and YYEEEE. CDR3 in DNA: TGTGCCAGCAGCTTATCGGACAGAGTCGACTACGAGCAGTACTTC. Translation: CASSLSDRVDYEQYF.

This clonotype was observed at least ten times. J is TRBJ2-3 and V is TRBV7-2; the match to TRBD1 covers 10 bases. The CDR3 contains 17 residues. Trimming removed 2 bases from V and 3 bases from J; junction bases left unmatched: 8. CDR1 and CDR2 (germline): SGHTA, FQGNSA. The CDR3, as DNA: TGTGCCAGCAGCTTACCGGATGACAGGGGGCAAACAGATACGCAGTATTTT. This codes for CASSLPDDRGQTDTQYF.

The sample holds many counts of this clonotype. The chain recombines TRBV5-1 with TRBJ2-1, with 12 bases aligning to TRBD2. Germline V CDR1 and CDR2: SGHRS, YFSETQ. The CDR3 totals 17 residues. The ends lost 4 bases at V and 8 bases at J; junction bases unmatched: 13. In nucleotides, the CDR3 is TGCGCCAGCAGCATTTTGACTAGCGGGAGCGGTATGGATGAGCAGTTCTTC. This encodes CASSILTSGSGMDEQFF.

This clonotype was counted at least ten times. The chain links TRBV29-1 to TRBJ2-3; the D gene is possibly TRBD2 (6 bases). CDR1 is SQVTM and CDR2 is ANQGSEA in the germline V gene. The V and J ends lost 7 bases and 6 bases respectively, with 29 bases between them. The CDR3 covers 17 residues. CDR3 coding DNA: TGCAGCGCAACCGGGGCGGGAATTAGCGGTATTTCGGATACGCAGTATTTT. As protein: CSATGAGISGISDTQYF.

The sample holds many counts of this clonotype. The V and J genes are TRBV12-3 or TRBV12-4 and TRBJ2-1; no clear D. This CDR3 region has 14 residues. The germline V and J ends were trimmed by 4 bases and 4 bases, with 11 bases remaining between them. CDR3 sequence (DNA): TGTGCCAGCAGTTCGCCGCGACAATACAATGAGCAGTTCTTC. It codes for CASSSPRQYNEQFF.

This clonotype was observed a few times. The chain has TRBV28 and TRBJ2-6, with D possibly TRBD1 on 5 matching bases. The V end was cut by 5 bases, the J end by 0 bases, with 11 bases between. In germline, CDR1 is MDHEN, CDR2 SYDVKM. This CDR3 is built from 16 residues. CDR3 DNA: TGTGCCAGCAGTACCCGACAGCTCTCTGGGGCCAACGTCCTGACTTTC. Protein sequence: CASSTRQLSGANVLTF.

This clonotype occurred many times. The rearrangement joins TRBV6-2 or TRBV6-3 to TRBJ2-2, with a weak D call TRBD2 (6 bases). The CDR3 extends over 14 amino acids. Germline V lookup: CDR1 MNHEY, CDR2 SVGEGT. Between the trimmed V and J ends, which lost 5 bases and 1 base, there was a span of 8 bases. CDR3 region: CASSGLLNTGELFF. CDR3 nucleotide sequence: TGTGCCAGCAGTGGACTACTGAACACCGGGGAGCTGTTTTTT.

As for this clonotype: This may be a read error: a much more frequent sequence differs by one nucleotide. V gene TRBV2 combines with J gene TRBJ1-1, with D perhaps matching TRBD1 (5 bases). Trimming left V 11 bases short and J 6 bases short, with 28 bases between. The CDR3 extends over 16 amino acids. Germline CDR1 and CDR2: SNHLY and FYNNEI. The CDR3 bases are TGTGCCGGTACAGGCAATAGTTCCCCGCGCAACGCTGAAGCTTTCTTT. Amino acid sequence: CAGTGNSSPRNAEAFF.

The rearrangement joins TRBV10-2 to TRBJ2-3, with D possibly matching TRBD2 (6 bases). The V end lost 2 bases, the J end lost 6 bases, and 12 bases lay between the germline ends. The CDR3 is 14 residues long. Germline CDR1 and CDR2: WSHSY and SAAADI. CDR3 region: CASSEPRGTDTQYF. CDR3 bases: TGCGCCAGCAGTGAGCCCCGGGGGACGGATACGCAGTATTTT.

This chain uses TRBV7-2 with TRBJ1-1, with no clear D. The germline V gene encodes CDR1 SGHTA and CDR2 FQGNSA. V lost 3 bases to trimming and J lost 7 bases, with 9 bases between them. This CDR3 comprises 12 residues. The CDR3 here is CASSFKVSEAFF. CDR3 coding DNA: TGTGCCAGCAGCTTCAAGGTCAGTGAAGCTTTCTTT.

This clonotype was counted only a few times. CDR3 protein: CASSVTVTGELFF. DNA for the CDR3: TGTGCCAGCAGCGTCACCGTTACCGGGGAGCTGTTTTTT. The chain is built from TRBV9 and TRBJ2-2; no reliable D call. The V and J ends lost 2 bases and 5 bases respectively, with 7 bases between them. CDR1 and CDR2 from the germline V gene are SGDLS and YYNGEE. CDR3 length equals 13 residues.

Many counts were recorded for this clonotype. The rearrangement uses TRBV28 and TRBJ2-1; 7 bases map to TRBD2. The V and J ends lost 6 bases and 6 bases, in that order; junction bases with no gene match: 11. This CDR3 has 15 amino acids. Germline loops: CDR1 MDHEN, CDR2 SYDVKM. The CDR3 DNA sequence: TGTGCCAGCAGAATGACTAGCTTTGAATTCAATGAGCAGTTCTTC. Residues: CASRMTSFEFNEQFF.